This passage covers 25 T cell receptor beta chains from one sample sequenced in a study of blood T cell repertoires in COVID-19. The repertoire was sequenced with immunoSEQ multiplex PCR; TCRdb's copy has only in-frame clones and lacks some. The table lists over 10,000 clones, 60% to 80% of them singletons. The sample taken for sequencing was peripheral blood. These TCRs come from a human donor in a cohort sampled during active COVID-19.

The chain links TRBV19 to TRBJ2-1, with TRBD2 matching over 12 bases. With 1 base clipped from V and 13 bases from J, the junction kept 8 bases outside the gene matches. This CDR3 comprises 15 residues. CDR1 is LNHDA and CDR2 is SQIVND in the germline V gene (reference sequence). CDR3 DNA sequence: TGTGCCAGTAGTATAGGCCAGCCTAGCGGGGGGGCCCAGTTCTTC. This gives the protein CASSIGQPSGGAQFF. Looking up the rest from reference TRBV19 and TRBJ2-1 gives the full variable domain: DGGITQSPKYLFRKEGQNVTLSCEQNLNHDAMYWYRQDPGQGLRLIYYSQIVNDFQKGDIAEGYSVSREKKESFPLTVTSAQKNPTAFYLCASSIGQPSGGAQFFGPGTRLTVL.

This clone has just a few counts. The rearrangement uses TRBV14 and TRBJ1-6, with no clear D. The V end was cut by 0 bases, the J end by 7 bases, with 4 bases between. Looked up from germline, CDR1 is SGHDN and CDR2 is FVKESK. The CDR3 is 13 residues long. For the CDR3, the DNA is TGTGCCAGCAGCCAAGATATGAATTCACCCCTCCACTTT. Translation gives CASSQDMNSPLHF. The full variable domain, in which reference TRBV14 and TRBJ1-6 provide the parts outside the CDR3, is EAGVTQFPSHSVIEKGQTVTLRCDPISGHDNLYWYRRVMGKEIKFLLHFVKESKQDESGMPNNRFLAERTGGTYSTLKVQPAELEDSGVYFCASSQDMNSPLHFGNGTRLTVT.

The CDR3 loop reads CSVPGTGTPRNTEAFF. The CDR3 DNA is TGCAGCGTACCCGGGACAGGAACACCACGAAACACTGAAGCTTTCTTT. V usage is TRBV29-1 and J usage is TRBJ1-1; 8 bases are shared with TRBD1. V was pared by 6 bases and J by 2 bases, with 14 bases of the junction left unmatched. Germline V gene sequence: CDR1 SQVTM, CDR2 ANQGSEA. The CDR3 extends over 16 amino acids.

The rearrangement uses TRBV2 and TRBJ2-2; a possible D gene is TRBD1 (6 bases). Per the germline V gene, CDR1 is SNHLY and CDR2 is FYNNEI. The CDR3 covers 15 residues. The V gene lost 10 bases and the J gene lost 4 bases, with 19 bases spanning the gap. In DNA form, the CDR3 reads TGTGCCACCAGGACGCAGGGGTTCGGCACCGGGGAGCTGTTTTTT. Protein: CATRTQGFGTGELFF.

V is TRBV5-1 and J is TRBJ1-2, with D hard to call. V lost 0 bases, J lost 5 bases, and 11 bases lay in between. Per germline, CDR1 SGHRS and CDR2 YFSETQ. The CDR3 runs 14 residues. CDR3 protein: CASSLDSGNYGYTF. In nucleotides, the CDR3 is TGCGCCAGCAGCTTGGACAGTGGCAATTATGGCTACACCTTC.

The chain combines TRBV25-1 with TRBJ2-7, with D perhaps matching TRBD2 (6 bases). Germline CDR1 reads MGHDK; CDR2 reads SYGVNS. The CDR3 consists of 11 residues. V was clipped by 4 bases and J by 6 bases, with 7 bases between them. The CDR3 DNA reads TGTGCCAGCAGTGTCGGGAGCGAGCAGTACTTC. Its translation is CASSVGSEQYF.

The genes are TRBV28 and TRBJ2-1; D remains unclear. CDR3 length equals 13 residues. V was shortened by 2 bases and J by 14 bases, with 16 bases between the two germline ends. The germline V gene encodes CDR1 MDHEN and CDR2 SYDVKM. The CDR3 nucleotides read TGTGCCAGCAGTTTAACCCTTGTCAACCCGGAGTTCTTC. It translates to CASSLTLVNPEFF.

CDR3 loop: CASSSTDYFISGPNGYTF. CDR3 nucleotide sequence: TGTGCCAGCAGTTCTACTGACTATTTTATAAGCGGACCTAATGGCTACACCTTC. The V gene is TRBV7-9, the J gene TRBJ1-2; the D is unclear. CDR1 is SEHNR, CDR2 FQNEAQ, per germline (reference sequence). The CDR3 has 18 residues. V dropped 6 bases and J dropped 6 bases, with 29 bases sitting between them.

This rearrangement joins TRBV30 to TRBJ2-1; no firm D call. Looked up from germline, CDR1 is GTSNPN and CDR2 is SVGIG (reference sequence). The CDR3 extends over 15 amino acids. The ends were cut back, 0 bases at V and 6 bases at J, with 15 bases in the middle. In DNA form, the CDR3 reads TGTGCCTGGAGTGTAGGTGGGCCCTGGGCCAATGAGCAGTTCTTC. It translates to CAWSVGGPWANEQFF.

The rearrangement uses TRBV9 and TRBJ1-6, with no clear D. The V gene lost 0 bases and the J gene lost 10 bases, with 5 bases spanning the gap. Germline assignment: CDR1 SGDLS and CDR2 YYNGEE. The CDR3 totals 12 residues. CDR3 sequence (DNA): TGTGCCAGCAGCGTAGGAGGCTCACCCCTCCACTTT. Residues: CASSVGGSPLHF.

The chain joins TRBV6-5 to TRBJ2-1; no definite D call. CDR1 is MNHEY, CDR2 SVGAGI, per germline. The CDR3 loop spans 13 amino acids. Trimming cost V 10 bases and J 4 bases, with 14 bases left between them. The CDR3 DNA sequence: TGTGCCACCGAGAGATCAGGTTACAATGAGCAGTTCTTC. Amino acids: CATERSGYNEQFF.

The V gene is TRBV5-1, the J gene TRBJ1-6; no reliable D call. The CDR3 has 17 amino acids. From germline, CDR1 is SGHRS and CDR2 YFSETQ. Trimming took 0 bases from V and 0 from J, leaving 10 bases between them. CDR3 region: CASSLVSLSSYNSPLHF. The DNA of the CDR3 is TGCGCCAGCAGCTTGGTTTCGCTGAGCTCCTATAATTCACCCCTCCACTTT.

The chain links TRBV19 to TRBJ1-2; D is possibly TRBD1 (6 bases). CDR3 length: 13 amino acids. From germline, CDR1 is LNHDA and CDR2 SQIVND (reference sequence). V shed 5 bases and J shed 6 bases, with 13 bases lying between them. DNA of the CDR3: TGTGCCAGTAGTGGGGGGGCGCTTCATGGCTACACCTTC. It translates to CASSGGALHGYTF. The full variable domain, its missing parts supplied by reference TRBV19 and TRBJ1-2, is DGGITQSPKYLFRKEGQNVTLSCEQNLNHDAMYWYRQDPGQGLRLIYYSQIVNDFQKGDIAEGYSVSREKKESFPLTVTSAQKNPTAFYLCASSGGALHGYTFGSGTRLTVV.

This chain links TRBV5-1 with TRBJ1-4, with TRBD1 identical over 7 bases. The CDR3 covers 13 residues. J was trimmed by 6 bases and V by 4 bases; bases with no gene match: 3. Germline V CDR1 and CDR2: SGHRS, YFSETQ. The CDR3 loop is CASSGTDYEKLFF. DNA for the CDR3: TGCGCCAGCAGCGGGACAGACTATGAAAAACTGTTTTTT.

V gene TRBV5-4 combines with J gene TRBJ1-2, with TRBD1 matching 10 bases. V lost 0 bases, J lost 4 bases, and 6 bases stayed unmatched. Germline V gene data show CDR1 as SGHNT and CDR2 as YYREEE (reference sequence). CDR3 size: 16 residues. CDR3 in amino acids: CASSLGGRQGAYGYTF. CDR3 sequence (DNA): TGTGCCAGCAGCTTGGGGGGAAGACAGGGGGCCTATGGCTACACCTTC.

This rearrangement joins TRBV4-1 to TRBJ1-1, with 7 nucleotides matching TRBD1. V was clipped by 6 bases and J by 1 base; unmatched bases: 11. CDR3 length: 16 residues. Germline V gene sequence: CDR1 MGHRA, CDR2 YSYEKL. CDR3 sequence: CASRGTVQGQNTEAFF. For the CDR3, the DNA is TGCGCCAGCAGGGGGACAGTTCAGGGGCAGAACACTGAAGCTTTCTTT.

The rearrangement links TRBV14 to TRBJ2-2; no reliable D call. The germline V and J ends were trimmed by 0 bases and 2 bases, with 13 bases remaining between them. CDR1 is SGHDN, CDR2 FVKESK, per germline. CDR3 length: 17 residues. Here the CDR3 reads CASSQELVAYNTGELFF. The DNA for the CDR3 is TGTGCCAGCAGCCAAGAATTGGTGGCATACAACACCGGGGAGCTGTTTTTT.

Here the CDR3 reads CASSPLAGGTQYF. Here the CDR3 DNA reads TGTGCCAGCAGTCCACTAGCGGGGGGTACGCAGTATTTT. The chain combines TRBV28 with TRBJ2-3, with 12 nucleotides matching TRBD2. Unmatched junction bases numbered 2, after V lost 5 bases and J lost 8 bases. Germline lookup yields CDR1 MDHEN and CDR2 SYDVKM. The CDR3 is 13 amino acids.

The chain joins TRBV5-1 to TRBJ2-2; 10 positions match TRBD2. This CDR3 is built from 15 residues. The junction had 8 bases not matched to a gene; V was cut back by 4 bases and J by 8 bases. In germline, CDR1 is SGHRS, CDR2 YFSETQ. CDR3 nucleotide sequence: TGCGCCAGCAGCCGCTCCGGACTAGCGGAGGGGGAGCTGTTTTTT. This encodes CASSRSGLAEGELFF.

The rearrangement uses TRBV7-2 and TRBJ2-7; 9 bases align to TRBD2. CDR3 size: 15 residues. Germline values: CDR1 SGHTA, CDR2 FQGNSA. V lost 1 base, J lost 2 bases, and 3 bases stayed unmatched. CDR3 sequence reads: CASSLVQRGAYEQYF. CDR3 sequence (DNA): TGTGCCAGCAGCTTAGTGCAGCGGGGGGCCTACGAGCAGTACTTC.

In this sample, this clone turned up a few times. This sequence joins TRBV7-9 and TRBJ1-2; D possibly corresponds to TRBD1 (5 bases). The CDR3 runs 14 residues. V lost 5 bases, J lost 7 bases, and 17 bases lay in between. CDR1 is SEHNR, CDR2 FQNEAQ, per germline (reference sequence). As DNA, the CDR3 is TGTGCCAGCAGCCCGCCGGAGGGGTGGGGTGGCTACACCTTC. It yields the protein CASSPPEGWGGYTF. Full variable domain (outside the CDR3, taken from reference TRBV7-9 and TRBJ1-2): DTGVSQNPRHKITKRGQNVTFRCDPISEHNRLYWYRQTLGQGPEFLTYFQNEAQLEKSRLLSDRFSAERPKGSFSTLEIQRTEQGDSAMYLCASSPPEGWGGYTFGSGTRLTVV.

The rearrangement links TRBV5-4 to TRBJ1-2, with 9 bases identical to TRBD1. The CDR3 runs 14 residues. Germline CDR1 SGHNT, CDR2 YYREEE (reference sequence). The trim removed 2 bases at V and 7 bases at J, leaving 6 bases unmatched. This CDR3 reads CASSLRGQGIGYTF. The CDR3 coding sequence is TGTGCCAGCAGCTTAAGGGGACAGGGAATTGGCTACACCTTC.

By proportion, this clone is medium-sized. The CDR3 spells CASSLEGGSYNEQFF. The CDR3 DNA reads TGCGCCAGCAGCTTGGAAGGGGGCTCCTACAATGAGCAGTTCTTC. This sequence joins TRBV5-1 and TRBJ2-1; weak D call: TRBD1 (6 bases). CDR1 and CDR2 from the germline V gene are SGHRS and YFSETQ. The V end was cut by 0 bases, the J end by 0 bases, with 7 bases between. This CDR3 is built from 15 residues.

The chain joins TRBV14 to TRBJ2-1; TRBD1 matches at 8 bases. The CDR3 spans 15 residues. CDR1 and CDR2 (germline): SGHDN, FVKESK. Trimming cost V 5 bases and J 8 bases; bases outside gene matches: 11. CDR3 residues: CASSKWTGIRDEQFF. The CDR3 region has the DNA TGTGCCAGCAGCAAATGGACAGGGATTCGCGATGAGCAGTTCTTC.

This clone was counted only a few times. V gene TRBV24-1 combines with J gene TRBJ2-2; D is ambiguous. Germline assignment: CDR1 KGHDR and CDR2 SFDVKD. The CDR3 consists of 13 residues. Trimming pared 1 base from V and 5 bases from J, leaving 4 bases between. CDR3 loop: CATSDFLTGELFF. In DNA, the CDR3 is TGTGCCACCAGTGATTTTCTGACCGGGGAGCTGTTTTTT.